Each of the 2 T cell receptor beta chains below was sequenced from the same sample in a study of cytomegalovirus exposure and HLA in healthy donors. Use of 60 Vbeta and 13 Jbeta primers characterized the PCR. The assay was immunoSEQ multiplex PCR, and TCRdb's table has in-frame clones only and misses some. Of fewer than 150,000 clones listed, 80% are singletons. Sequencing was performed on PBMCs. The receptor source for this set is a man aged 30 to 39 in good health and CMV-seronegative.

The V call is TRBV6-5, the J call TRBJ2-3; TRBD1 is a possible D gene (6 bases). CDR1 is MNHEY and CDR2 is SVGAGI in the germline V gene. CDR3 length equals 16 residues. V was trimmed by 2 bases and J by 0 bases, leaving 12 bases between them. The CDR3 protein is CASSYGVGASTDTQYF. DNA of the CDR3: TGTGCCAGCAGTTACGGTGTGGGGGCCAGCACAGATACGCAGTATTTT.

As concerns this clone: Its ends do not fully match the called genes, so a read error is possible. The V call is TRBV7-9, the J call TRBJ1-1; 10 bases align to TRBD1. This CDR3 comprises 14 residues. The germline CDR1 and CDR2 sequences are SEHNR and FQNEAQ (reference sequence). The CDR3 sequence is CSSSLEDRGFEAFF. The DNA of the CDR3 is TGTTCCAGCAGCTTAGAGGACAGGGGGTTTGAAGCTTTCTTT.